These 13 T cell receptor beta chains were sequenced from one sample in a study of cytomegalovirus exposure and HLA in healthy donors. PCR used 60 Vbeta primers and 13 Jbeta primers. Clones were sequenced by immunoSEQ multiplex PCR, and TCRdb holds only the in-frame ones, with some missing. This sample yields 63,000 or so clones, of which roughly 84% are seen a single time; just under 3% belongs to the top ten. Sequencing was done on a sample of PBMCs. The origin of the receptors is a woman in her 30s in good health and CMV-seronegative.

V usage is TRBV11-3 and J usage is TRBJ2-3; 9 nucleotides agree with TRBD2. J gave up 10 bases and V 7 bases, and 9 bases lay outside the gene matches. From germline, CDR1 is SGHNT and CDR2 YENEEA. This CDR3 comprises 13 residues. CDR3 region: CASTSTSGRSQYF. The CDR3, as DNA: TGTGCCAGCACCTCCACTAGCGGGCGGTCGCAGTATTTT.

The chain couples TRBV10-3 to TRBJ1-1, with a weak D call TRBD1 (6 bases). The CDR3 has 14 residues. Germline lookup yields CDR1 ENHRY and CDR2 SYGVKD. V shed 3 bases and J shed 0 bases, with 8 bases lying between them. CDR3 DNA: TGTGCCATCAGTGACGGACAGATGAACACTGAAGCTTTCTTT. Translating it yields CAISDGQMNTEAFF.

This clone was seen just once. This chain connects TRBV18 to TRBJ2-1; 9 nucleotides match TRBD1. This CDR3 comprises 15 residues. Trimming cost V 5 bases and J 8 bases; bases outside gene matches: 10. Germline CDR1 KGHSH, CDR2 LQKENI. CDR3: CASSFRDREKDEQFF. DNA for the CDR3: TGTGCCAGCTCATTCCGGGACAGGGAAAAGGATGAGCAGTTCTTC.

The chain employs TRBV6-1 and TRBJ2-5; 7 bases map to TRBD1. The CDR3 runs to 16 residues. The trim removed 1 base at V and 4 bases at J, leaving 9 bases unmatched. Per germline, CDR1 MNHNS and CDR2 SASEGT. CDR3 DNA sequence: TGTGCCAGCAGTGAAGGCGGGCAGGGGGTTGGAGAGACCCAGTACTTC. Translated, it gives CASSEGGQGVGETQYF.

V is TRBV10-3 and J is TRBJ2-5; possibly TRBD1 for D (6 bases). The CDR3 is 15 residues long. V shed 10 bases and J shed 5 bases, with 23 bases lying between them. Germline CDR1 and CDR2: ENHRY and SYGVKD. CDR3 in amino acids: CATRGQGMVRETQYF. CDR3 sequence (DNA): TGTGCCACCCGGGGTCAGGGGATGGTTCGGGAGACCCAGTACTTC.

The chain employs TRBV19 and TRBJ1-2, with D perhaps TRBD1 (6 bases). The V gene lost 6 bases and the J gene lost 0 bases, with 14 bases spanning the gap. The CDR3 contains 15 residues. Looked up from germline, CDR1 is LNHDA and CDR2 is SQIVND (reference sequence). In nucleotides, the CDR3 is TGTGCCAGTAGCCCGACAGGAGCTACTAACTATGGCTACACCTTC. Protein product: CASSPTGATNYGYTF.

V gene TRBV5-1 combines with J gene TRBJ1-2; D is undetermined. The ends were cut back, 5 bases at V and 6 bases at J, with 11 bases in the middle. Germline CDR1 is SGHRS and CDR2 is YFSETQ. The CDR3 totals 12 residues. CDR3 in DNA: TGCGCCAGCAGTCGTGGCGGGAATGGCTACACCTTC. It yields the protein CASSRGGNGYTF.

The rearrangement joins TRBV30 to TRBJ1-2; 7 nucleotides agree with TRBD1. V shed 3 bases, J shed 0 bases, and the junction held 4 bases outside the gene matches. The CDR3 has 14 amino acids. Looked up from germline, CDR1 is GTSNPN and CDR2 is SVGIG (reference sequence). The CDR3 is CAWRKDRTNYGYTF. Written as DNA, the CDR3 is TGTGCCTGGAGGAAGGACAGGACTAACTATGGCTACACCTTC.

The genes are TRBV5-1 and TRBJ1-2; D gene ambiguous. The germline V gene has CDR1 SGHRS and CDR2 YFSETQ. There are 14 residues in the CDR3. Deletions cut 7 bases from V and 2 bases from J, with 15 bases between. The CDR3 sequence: CASGEPSQNYGYTF. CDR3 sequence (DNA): TGCGCCAGCGGAGAACCCAGCCAGAACTATGGCTACACCTTC. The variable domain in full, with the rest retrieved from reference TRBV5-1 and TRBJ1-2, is KAGVTQTPRYLIKTRGQQVTLSCSPISGHRSVSWYQQTPGQGLQFLFEYFSETQRNKGNFPGRFSGRQFSNSRSEMNVSTLELGDSALYLCASGEPSQNYGYTFGSGTRLTVV.

CDR3 bases: TGTGCCAGCAGCTTAGGTATTACAGGTTCCTACGAGCAGTACGTC. This encodes CASSLGITGSYEQYV. V and J are TRBV11-3 and TRBJ2-7, with TRBD1 as a possible D gene (5 bases). Deletions cut 1 base from V and 1 base from J, with 11 bases between. The CDR3 is 15 residues long. Germline V gene lookup returns CDR1 SGHNT and CDR2 YENEEA.

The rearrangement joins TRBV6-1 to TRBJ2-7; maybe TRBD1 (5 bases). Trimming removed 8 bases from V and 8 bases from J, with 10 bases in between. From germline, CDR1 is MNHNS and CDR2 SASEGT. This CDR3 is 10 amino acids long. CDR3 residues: CASLGHQQYV. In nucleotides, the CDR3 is TGTGCCAGCTTAGGACATCAGCAGTACGTC.

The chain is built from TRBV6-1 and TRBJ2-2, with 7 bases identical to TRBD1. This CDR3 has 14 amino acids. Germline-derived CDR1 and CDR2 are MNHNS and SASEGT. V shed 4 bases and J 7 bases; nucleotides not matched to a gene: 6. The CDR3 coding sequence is TGTGCCAGCAGTGGAATGAGGGGGCGCGGGGAGCTGTTTTTT. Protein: CASSGMRGRGELFF.

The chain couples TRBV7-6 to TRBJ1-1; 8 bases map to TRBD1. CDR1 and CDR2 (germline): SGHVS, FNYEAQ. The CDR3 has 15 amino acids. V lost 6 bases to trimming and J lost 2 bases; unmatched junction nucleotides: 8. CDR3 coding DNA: TGTGCCAGCAGTTTAAAGTCAGGGGGCAACACTGAAGCTTTCTTT. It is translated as CASSLKSGGNTEAFF.